Each of the 25 T cell receptor beta chains below was sequenced from the same sample in a study of radiotherapy plus CTLA-4 blockade in lung cancer. Clones were read by immunoSEQ multiplex PCR, and TCRdb kept only the in-frame ones, dropping some. The table includes about 57,000 clones, under 80% detected once. The sequences come from peripheral blood, collected from a patient treated with radiotherapy plus ipilimumab. These TCRs come from a human donor with non-small cell lung cancer who had a complete response to radiotherapy plus ipilimumab.

The table lists this clone with a count of one. The rearrangement uses TRBV20-1 and TRBJ1-2; no clear D. V lost 7 bases, J lost 8 bases, and 11 bases lay in between. Per germline, CDR1 DFQATT and CDR2 SNEGSKA (reference sequence). This CDR3 region has 10 residues. Here the CDR3 DNA reads TGCAGTGGTCCCTTGGAGGGCTACACCTTC. Amino acids: CSGPLEGYTF.

CDR3 nucleotide sequence: TGTGCCAGCAGTGATAGTAACAGGTTAAGCTACACCTTC. Its translation is CASSDSNRLSYTF. The rearrangement links TRBV6-1 to TRBJ1-2; possible D gene TRBD1, 5 bases. The CDR3 is made up of 13 amino acids. Trimming took 3 bases from V and 9 from J, leaving 14 bases between them. Germline V gives CDR1 MNHNS, CDR2 SASEGT.

The gene calls are TRBV5-4 and TRBJ2-5; weak D call: TRBD2 (5 bases). Germline CDR1 and CDR2: SGHNT and YYREEE (reference sequence). This CDR3 spans 16 amino acids. The V end lost 1 base, the J end lost 3 bases, and 16 bases lay between the germline ends. DNA for the CDR3: TGTGCCAGCAGCTTGCGCGAGGGCGCGGTGAAAGAGACCCAGTACTTC. Protein: CASSLREGAVKETQYF.

This clone was picked up a small number of times. The rearrangement uses TRBV5-1 and TRBJ1-4; D unresolved. The CDR3 runs to 14 residues. The germline gives CDR1 SGHRS, CDR2 YFSETQ. V was pared by 4 bases and J by 8 bases, with 15 bases between. CDR3 nucleotide sequence: TGCGCCAGCAGCCGGGGAGGACGCGGGGAAAAACTGTTTTTT. Translating it yields CASSRGGRGEKLFF.

The chain uses TRBV6-7 and TRBJ2-2; the D gene is possibly TRBD2 (5 bases). TRBV6-7 is an ORF, and what it does is uncertain. Trimming took off 4 bases at V and 6 bases at J, with 12 bases between the two ends. This CDR3 region has 14 residues. The CDR3 protein is CASSSAEGPGELFF. The CDR3 DNA reads TGTGCCAGCAGTTCGGCTGAGGGTCCCGGGGAGCTGTTTTTT.

This clone was seen a single time. The chain links TRBV4-3 to TRBJ1-1, with 7 bases aligning to TRBD1. Per germline, CDR1 LGHNA and CDR2 YSLEER. This CDR3 comprises 15 residues. V lost 1 base, J lost 1 base, and 3 bases stayed unmatched. The CDR3 protein is CASSQGDRANTEAFF. CDR3 sequence (DNA): TGCGCCAGCAGCCAAGGCGACAGGGCGAACACTGAAGCTTTCTTT.

The chain is built from TRBV5-1 and TRBJ2-1; no clear D. Trimming pared 2 bases from V and 0 bases from J, leaving 12 bases between. The CDR3 contains 16 residues. Germline V CDR1 and CDR2: SGHRS, YFSETQ. CDR3 protein: CASSFSGINSYNEQFF. The CDR3 DNA reads TGCGCCAGCAGCTTTTCAGGAATCAACTCCTACAATGAGCAGTTCTTC.

The chain carries TRBV7-8 and TRBJ1-5; the match to TRBD1 covers 7 bases. The CDR3 has 14 amino acids. The germline gives CDR1 SGHVS, CDR2 FQNEAQ. With 3 bases clipped from V and 5 bases from J, the junction kept 4 bases outside the gene matches. The CDR3 coding sequence is TGTGCCAGCAGCTTGGAGGGGGCCTATCAGCCCCAGCATTTT. Amino acid sequence: CASSLEGAYQPQHF.

CDR3 sequence reads: CASSLSTGLGNEQFF. As DNA, the CDR3 is TGCGCCAGCAGCTTGTCGACAGGCCTAGGCAATGAGCAGTTCTTC. This chain links TRBV5-1 with TRBJ2-1, with D possibly TRBD1 on 6 matching bases. Germline assignment: CDR1 SGHRS and CDR2 YFSETQ. Trimming stripped 1 base from V and 6 bases from J, with 14 bases between. This CDR3 contains 15 residues.

This sequence joins TRBV5-6 and TRBJ1-4; D remains unclear. V lost 0 bases, J lost 4 bases, and 7 bases lay in between. In germline, CDR1 is SGHDT, CDR2 YYEEEE. There are 14 residues in the CDR3. CDR3 residues: CASSLVQDNEKLFF. DNA of the CDR3: TGTGCCAGCAGCTTGGTTCAGGATAATGAAAAACTGTTTTTT.

The rearrangement uses TRBV19 and TRBJ2-5; 10 bases agree with TRBD2. Germline CDR1 reads LNHDA; CDR2 reads SQIVND (reference sequence). The junction had 3 bases not matched to a gene; V was cut back by 4 bases and J by 4 bases. The CDR3 consists of 14 residues. The CDR3 sequence: CASSRSGGVETQYF. CDR3 sequence (DNA): TGTGCCAGTAGTAGGAGCGGGGGGGTAGAGACCCAGTACTTC.

The rearrangement uses TRBV7-9 and TRBJ1-1, with TRBD1 identical over 7 bases. Germline lookup yields CDR1 SEHNR and CDR2 FQNEAQ (reference sequence). V lost 8 bases and J lost 2; bases outside the gene matches: 8. The CDR3 is 14 amino acids. For the CDR3, the DNA is TGTGCCAGCCGGCCCGGACAGGTAAACACTGAAGCTTTCTTT. Translation gives CASRPGQVNTEAFF.

The genes are TRBV11-3 and TRBJ2-1, with D maybe TRBD2 (7 bases). Trimming took 2 bases from V and 6 from J, leaving 17 bases between them. This CDR3 spans 16 amino acids. Germline assignment: CDR1 SGHNT and CDR2 YENEEA. CDR3 region: CASSLMGGLGRNEQFF. CDR3 nucleotide sequence: TGTGCCAGCAGCTTAATGGGGGGGCTAGGTCGCAATGAGCAGTTCTTC.

The rearrangement joins TRBV9 to TRBJ1-2, with D possibly TRBD1 on 5 matching bases. The germline gives CDR1 SGDLS, CDR2 YYNGEE. CDR3 length: 12 amino acids. Trimming stripped 0 bases from V and 8 bases from J, with 8 bases between. CDR3 in DNA: TGTGCCAGCAGCGTAGTTGGGGGGGGCTACACCTTC. Its translation is CASSVVGGGYTF.

This clone was seen only a few times. V is TRBV6-4 and J is TRBJ2-3; 8 bases agree with TRBD1. The CDR3 runs 13 residues. V was pared by 6 bases and J by 8 bases, with 7 bases of the junction left unmatched. Germline values: CDR1 MRHNA, CDR2 SNTAGT. In DNA form, the CDR3 reads TGTGCCAGCAGCGGACAGGGACGGGGTACGCAGTATTTT. Protein: CASSGQGRGTQYF.

This clone appeared a few times. This CDR3 reads CASSQERLAGVDGELFF. CDR3 in DNA: TGCGCCAGCAGCCAAGAAAGACTAGCGGGAGTAGACGGGGAGCTGTTTTTT. The chain employs TRBV4-3 and TRBJ2-2, with 12 bases identical to TRBD2. With V trimmed by 0 bases and J by 7 bases, 6 bases remained unmatched. The CDR3 is 17 amino acids. The germline gives CDR1 LGHNA, CDR2 YSLEER.

The J gene is TRBJ2-7, the V gene TRBV19; D is uncertain. Germline V gene sequence: CDR1 LNHDA, CDR2 SQIVND (reference sequence). V shed 1 base and J shed 5 bases, with 9 bases lying between them. The length of the CDR3 is 13 residues. DNA of the CDR3: TGTGCCAGTAGTATAGTTGCAGGTCACGAGCAGTACGTC. It translates to CASSIVAGHEQYV.

V usage is TRBV7-2 and J usage is TRBJ2-1; the D gene is possibly TRBD2 (6 bases). The germline V gene encodes CDR1 SGHTA and CDR2 FQGNSA. The CDR3 loop spans 15 amino acids. V lost 7 bases and J lost 6, with 19 bases in between. The CDR3 sequence is CASTSAGPSLNEQFF. Here the CDR3 DNA reads TGTGCCAGCACCAGCGCGGGGCCCTCCCTCAATGAGCAGTTCTTC.

This chain links TRBV6-5 with TRBJ2-7, with D possibly being TRBD2 (5 bases). V lost 8 bases and J lost 3, with 11 bases in between. Germline V gives CDR1 MNHEY, CDR2 SVGAGI. The CDR3 extends over 12 amino acids. The CDR3 loop reads CASRPGLYEQYV. The CDR3 coding sequence is TGTGCCAGCCGTCCAGGACTCTACGAGCAGTACGTC.

The CDR3 loop reads CAWKPGQNTGELFF. CDR3 bases: TGTGCCTGGAAACCGGGACAGAACACCGGGGAGCTGTTTTTT. The chain is built from TRBV30 and TRBJ2-2; D is perhaps TRBD1 (6 bases). The germline V and J ends were trimmed by 4 bases and 1 base, with 10 bases remaining between them. Germline CDR1 and CDR2: GTSNPN and SVGIG (reference sequence). This CDR3 spans 14 amino acids.

V is TRBV28 and J is TRBJ1-3, with a possible D match to TRBD1 (6 bases). This CDR3 region has 15 residues. V lost 7 bases and J lost 1, with 14 bases in between. From germline, CDR1 is MDHEN and CDR2 SYDVKM. CDR3 in DNA: TGTGCCAGCAACACACAGGGATATTCTGGAAACACCATATATTTT. Translated, it gives CASNTQGYSGNTIYF.

The chain couples TRBV7-9 to TRBJ1-2, with D possibly matching TRBD1 (6 bases). CDR3 length: 16 residues. Germline CDR1 reads SEHNR; CDR2 reads FQNEAQ (reference sequence). Trimming pared 6 bases from V and 2 bases from J, leaving 19 bases between. The CDR3 nucleotides are TGTGCCAGCAGTCACCCCACTCCCGGACAGAACTATGGCTACACCTTC. It specifies CASSHPTPGQNYGYTF.

The rearrangement links TRBV5-6 to TRBJ1-3; D is possibly TRBD1 (6 bases). V gave up 4 bases and J gave up 2 bases, with 16 bases separating them. This CDR3 region has 16 residues. The germline V gene encodes CDR1 SGHDT and CDR2 YYEEEE. The CDR3 protein is CASSLRPTGTGNTIYF. Here the CDR3 DNA reads TGTGCCAGCAGCCTACGACCGACAGGAACTGGAAACACCATATATTTT.

This clone showed up just a few times. The chain employs TRBV6-1 and TRBJ2-1; 12 positions match TRBD2. The V segment lost 2 bases and the J segment 4 bases; nucleotides outside the gene matches: 0. This CDR3 region has 15 residues. The germline gives CDR1 MNHNS, CDR2 SASEGT. CDR3 residues: CASSELAGGYNEQFF. DNA of the CDR3: TGTGCCAGCAGTGAACTAGCGGGAGGGTACAATGAGCAGTTCTTC.

V gene TRBV19 combines with J gene TRBJ2-3, with TRBD2 identical over 11 bases. This CDR3 region has 17 residues. Losses at the gene ends were 6 bases for V and 1 base for J; bases not matched to a gene: 9. Looked up from germline, CDR1 is LNHDA and CDR2 is SQIVND (reference sequence). CDR3 coding DNA: TGTGCCAGTAGCACTAGCGGGAGAGGAAGGGGCACAGATACGCAGTATTTT. Translated, it gives CASSTSGRGRGTDTQYF.